The clone carrying this T cell receptor (beta chain) occurred a few times. Deletions cut 1 base from V and 7 bases from J, with 10 bases between. The CDR3 loop spans 14 amino acids. The V gene's germline CDR1 is LNHDA and CDR2 SQIVND (reference sequence). Per the study methods: It was from reference gene primer amplification that nucleated cell counts were estimated. The table came from immunoSEQ multiplex PCR; TCRdb's copy has only in-frame clones and leaves some out. Clonal size and the V and J genes are those of that table, whereas D and trimming came from the DNA. Here the sample spans roughly 120,000 clones, around 76% being singletons. This sample is drawn from a study of blood T cell repertoires in COVID-19. Recruited during active infection, patients (from Seattle) were subsequently followed longitudinally.

The specimen was peripheral blood. The receptor's source is a man older than 75 with COVID-19, enrolled during active disease. The chain links TRBV19 to TRBJ2-2; possible D gene TRBD1, 6 bases. As DNA, the CDR3 is TGTGCCAGTAGTATAGGGACAGATGGCGGGGAGCTGTTTTTT. Translation gives CASSIGTDGGELFF. The full variable domain, in which reference TRBV19 and TRBJ2-2 provide the parts outside the CDR3, is DGGITQSPKYLFRKEGQNVTLSCEQNLNHDAMYWYRQDPGQGLRLIYYSQIVNDFQKGDIAEGYSVSREKKESFPLTVTSAQKNPTAFYLCASSIGTDGGELFFGEGSRLTVL.